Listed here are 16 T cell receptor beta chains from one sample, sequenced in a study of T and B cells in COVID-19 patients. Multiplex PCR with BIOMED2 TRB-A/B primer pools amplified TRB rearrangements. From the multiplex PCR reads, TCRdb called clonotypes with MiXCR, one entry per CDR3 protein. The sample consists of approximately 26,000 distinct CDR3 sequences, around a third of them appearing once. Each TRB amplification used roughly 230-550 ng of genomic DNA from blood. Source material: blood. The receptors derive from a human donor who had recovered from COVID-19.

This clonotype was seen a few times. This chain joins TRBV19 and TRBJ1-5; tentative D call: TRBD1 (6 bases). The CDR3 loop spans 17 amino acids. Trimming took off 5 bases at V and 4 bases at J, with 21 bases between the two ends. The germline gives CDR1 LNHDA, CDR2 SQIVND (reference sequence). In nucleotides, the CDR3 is TGTGCCAGTAGTTTCCCGATCGACAGGCGCACTAATCAGCCCCAGCATTTT. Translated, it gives CASSFPIDRRTNQPQHF.

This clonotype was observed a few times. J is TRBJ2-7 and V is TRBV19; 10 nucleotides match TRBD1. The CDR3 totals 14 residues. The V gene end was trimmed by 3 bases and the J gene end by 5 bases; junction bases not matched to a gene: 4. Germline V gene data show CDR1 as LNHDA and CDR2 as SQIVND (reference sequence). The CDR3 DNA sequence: TGTGCCAGTAGTATTACGGACAGGGGGGACGAGCAGTACTTC. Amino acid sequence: CASSITDRGDEQYF.

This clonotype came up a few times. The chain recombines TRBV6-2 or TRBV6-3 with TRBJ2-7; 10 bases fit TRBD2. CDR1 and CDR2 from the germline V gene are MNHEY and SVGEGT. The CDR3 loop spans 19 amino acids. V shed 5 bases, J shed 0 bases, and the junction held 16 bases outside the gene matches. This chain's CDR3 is CASSQAYGLAGGPSYEQYF. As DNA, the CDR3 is TGTGCCAGCAGTCAAGCATATGGGTTAGCGGGAGGCCCCTCCTACGAGCAGTACTTC.

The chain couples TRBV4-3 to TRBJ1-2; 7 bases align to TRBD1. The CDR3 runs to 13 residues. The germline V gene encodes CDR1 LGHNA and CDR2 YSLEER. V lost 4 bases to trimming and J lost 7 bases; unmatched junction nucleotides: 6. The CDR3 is CASSPRDSGGYTF. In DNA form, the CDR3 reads TGCGCCAGCAGCCCCCGGGACAGTGGTGGCTACACCTTC.

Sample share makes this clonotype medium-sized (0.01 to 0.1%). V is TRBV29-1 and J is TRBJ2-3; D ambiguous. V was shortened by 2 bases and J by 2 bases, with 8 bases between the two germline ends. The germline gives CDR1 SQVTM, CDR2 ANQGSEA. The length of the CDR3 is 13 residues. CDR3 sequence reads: CSVESQLTDTQYF. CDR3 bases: TGCAGCGTTGAATCCCAGCTCACAGATACGCAGTATTTT.

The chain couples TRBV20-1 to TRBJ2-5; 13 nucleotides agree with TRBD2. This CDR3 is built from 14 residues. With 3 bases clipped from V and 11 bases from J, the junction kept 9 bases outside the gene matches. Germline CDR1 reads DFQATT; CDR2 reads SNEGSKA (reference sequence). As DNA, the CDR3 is TGCAGTGCTAGGGTGGGACTAGCGGGATGGGAGCAGTACTTC. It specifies CSARVGLAGWEQYF.

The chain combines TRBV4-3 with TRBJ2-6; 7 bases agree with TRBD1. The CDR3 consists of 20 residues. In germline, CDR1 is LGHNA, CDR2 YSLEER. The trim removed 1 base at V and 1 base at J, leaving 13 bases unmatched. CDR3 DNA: TGCGCCAGCAGCCAAGCACGACAGGGTTTTACCGCATCTGGGGCCAACGTCCTGACTTTC. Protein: CASSQARQGFTASGANVLTF.

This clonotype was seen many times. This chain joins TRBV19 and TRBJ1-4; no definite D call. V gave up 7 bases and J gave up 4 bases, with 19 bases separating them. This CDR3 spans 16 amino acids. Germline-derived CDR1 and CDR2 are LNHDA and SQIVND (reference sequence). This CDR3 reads CASTSYSTAINEKLFF. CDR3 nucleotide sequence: TGTGCCAGTACCTCCTACTCAACAGCGATTAATGAAAAACTGTTTTTT.

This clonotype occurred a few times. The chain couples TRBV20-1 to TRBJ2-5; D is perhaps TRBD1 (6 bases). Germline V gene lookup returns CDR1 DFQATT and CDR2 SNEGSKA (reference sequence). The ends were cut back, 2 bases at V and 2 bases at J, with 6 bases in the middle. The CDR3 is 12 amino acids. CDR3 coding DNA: TGCAGTGCTAGACAGGGGCAAGAGACCCAGTACTTC. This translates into CSARQGQETQYF.

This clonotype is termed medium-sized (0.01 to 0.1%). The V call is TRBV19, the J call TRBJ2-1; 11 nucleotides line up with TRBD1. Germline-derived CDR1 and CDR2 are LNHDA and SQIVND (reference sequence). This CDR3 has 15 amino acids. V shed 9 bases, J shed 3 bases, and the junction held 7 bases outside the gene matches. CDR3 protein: CASSTGTGGYNEQFF. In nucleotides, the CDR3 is TGTGCCAGCAGCACCGGGACAGGGGGCTACAATGAGCAGTTCTTC. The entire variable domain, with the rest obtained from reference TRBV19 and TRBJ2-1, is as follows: DGGITQSPKYLFRKEGQNVTLSCEQNLNHDAMYWYRQDPGQGLRLIYYSQIVNDFQKGDIAEGYSVSREKKESFPLTVTSAQKNPTAFYLCASSTGTGGYNEQFFGPGTRLTVL.

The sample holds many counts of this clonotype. This chain's CDR3 is CASSPGISTDTQYF. Written as DNA, the CDR3 is TGTGCCAGCAGTCCAGGGATTAGCACAGATACGCAGTATTTT. This sequence joins TRBV27 and TRBJ2-3; D is perhaps TRBD1 (5 bases). In germline, CDR1 is MNHEY, CDR2 SMNVEV (reference sequence). The CDR3 is made up of 14 amino acids. The V end lost 5 bases, the J end lost 0 bases, and 9 bases lay between the germline ends.

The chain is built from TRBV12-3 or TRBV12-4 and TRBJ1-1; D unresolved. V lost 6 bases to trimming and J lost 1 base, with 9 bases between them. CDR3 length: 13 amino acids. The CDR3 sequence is CASRRTGNTEAFF. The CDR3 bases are TGTGCCAGCAGACGGACGGGGAACACTGAAGCTTTCTTT.

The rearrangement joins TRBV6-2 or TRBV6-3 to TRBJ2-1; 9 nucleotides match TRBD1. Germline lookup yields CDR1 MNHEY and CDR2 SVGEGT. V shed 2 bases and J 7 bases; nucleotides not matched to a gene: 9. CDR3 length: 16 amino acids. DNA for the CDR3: TGTGCCAGCAGTTACGCGGGACAGGGAAACCAGAATGAGCAGTTCTTC. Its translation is CASSYAGQGNQNEQFF.

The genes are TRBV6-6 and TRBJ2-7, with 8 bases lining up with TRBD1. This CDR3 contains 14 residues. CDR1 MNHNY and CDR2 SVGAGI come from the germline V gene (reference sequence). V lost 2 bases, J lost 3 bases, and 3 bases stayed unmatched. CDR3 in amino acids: CASSYLDRGYEQYF. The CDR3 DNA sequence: TGTGCCAGCAGTTACCTCGACAGGGGCTACGAGCAGTACTTC.

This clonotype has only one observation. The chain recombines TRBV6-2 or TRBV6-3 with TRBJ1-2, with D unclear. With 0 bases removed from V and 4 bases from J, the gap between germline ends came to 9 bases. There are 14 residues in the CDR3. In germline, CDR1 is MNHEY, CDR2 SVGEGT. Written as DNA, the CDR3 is TGTGCCAGCAGTTACTCTGGCGGAGTCTATGGCTACACCTTC. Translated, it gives CASSYSGGVYGYTF.

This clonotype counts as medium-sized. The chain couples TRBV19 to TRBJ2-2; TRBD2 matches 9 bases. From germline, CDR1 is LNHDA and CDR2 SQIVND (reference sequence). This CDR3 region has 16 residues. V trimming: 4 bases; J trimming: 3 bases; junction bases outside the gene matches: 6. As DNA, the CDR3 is TGTGCCAGTAGTACCGGACTAGCGCGCCACACCGGGGAGCTGTTTTTT. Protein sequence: CASSTGLARHTGELFF.